The clone carrying this TCR beta chain was detected only once. This sample is drawn from a study of T cell responses to AZD1222 COVID-19 vaccine. Sequencing was performed with immunoSEQ multiplex PCR; in TCRdb, only in-frame clones are kept and a portion is missing. The sample records tens of thousands of clones, roughly 85% being singletons. Trimming stripped 4 bases from V and 0 bases from J, with 3 bases between. The CDR3 runs 12 residues. Germline CDR1 is WNHNN and CDR2 is SYGVQD (reference sequence). The receptor comes from an adult who received the AZD1222 COVID-19 vaccine. The gene calls are TRBV10-1 and TRBJ1-1; D not certain. Material: peripheral blood, obtained 28 days after the second AZD1222 dose. This CDR3 reads CASSGMNTEAFF. The CDR3 DNA sequence: TGCGCCAGCAGTGGGATGAACACTGAAGCTTTCTTT.